This T cell receptor beta chain was obtained from a study of cytomegalovirus exposure and HLA in healthy donors. V lost 0 bases to trimming and J lost 11 bases, with 11 bases between them. This CDR3 comprises 13 residues. CDR1 is LGHNA and CDR2 is YNFKEQ in the germline V gene. The study ran its PCR with 60 Vbeta and 13 Jbeta primers. As processed by the authors: The authors later counted roughly 79 million unique TCR beta chains, roughly 10 million of them shared. Clones were read by immunoSEQ multiplex PCR, and TCRdb kept only the in-frame ones, dropping some. The V and J calls and clone size were taken over from that table, and D and trimming were inferred from the DNA. Among 120,000 or so clones listed, around 75% were seen once.

The sample was PBMCs. This clonotype originated in a woman aged 45-65 years in good health and CMV-seropositive. This chain links TRBV4-2 with TRBJ2-1; maybe TRBD2 (6 bases). CDR3 amino acids: CASSQDTTRQQFF. In DNA form, the CDR3 reads TGTGCCAGCAGCCAAGACACGACTAGACAGCAGTTCTTC.